This passage covers 32 T cell receptor beta chains from one sample sequenced in a study of blood T cell repertoires in COVID-19 (dated by TCRdb to between 2020 and 2021). Library method: the immunoSEQ multiplex PCR assay. The source is immuneACCESS, and TCRdb retained only in-frame sequences with V and J called. Part of the clones is not carried over; for the studies checked, unresolved V genes explain less than half of this, and the remainder is unexplained. The sample table contains 140,000 to 150,000 clones; only one count was recorded for around 86% of them. Together, the top ten hold about 4.1% of the sample. The specimen was PBMCs or T cells enriched from blood (not recorded which). The source of these receptors is a man aged 45-60 years who had recovered from COVID-19.

This sequence joins TRBV3-1 (or the pseudogene TRBV3-2) and TRBJ2-7; 9 nucleotides align to TRBD2. Looked up from germline, CDR1 is LGHDT and CDR2 is YNNKEL (reference sequence). This CDR3 is built from 16 residues. With 3 bases clipped from V and 3 bases from J, the junction kept 9 bases outside the gene matches. The CDR3 bases are TGTGCCAGCAGCCACCCCGGGGCTAGCGGGATCTACGAGCAGTACTTC. It is translated as CASSHPGASGIYEQYF.

The V call is TRBV14, the J call TRBJ2-5; D is possibly TRBD1 (5 bases). The germline V gene has CDR1 SGHDN and CDR2 FVKESK. CDR3 length: 14 amino acids. V lost 4 bases and J lost 1, with 10 bases in between. The CDR3 reads CASSLDILQETQYF. DNA for the CDR3: TGTGCCAGCAGCCTGGACATCCTCCAAGAGACCCAGTACTTC.

V is TRBV28 and J is TRBJ1-2; no reliable D call. The CDR3 is 13 residues long. V was clipped by 7 bases and J by 5 bases, with 14 bases between them. Germline V gives CDR1 MDHEN, CDR2 SYDVKM. CDR3 in DNA: TGTGCCAGCAACCCAGACAAGCGGTATGGCTACACCTTC. The encoded protein is CASNPDKRYGYTF.

J is TRBJ1-1 and V is TRBV19; TRBD1 matches 10 bases. The CDR3 has 15 amino acids. Germline assignment: CDR1 LNHDA and CDR2 SQIVND (reference sequence). Trimming removed 5 bases from V and 3 bases from J; junction bases left unmatched: 6. The CDR3 DNA follows: TGTGCCAGTAGTCCAATAGACAGGGGGCACACTGAAGCTTTCTTT. Its translation is CASSPIDRGHTEAFF.

The chain recombines TRBV28 with TRBJ1-4, with TRBD1 identical over 8 bases. The J segment lost 6 bases and the V segment lost 7 bases, leaving 10 bases of the junction unmatched. The CDR3 runs 15 residues. Per the germline V gene, CDR1 is MDHEN and CDR2 is SYDVKM. The CDR3, as DNA: TGTGCCAGCACCCCCCGGGGGACAGGCTATGAAAAACTGTTTTTT. Protein product: CASTPRGTGYEKLFF.

The gene calls are TRBV7-2 and TRBJ2-7, with TRBD2 as a possible D gene (6 bases). V was cut by 1 base and J by 3 bases, with 13 bases left in between. CDR1 and CDR2 from the germline V gene are SGHTA and FQGNSA. The CDR3 length is 15 residues. The CDR3 DNA reads as TGTGCCAGCAGCTTAGAGCCGGGACTCCACTACGAGCAGTACTTC. It translates to CASSLEPGLHYEQYF.

The gene calls are TRBV9 and TRBJ1-1, with 8 bases aligning to TRBD1. Germline lookup yields CDR1 SGDLS and CDR2 YYNGEE. The CDR3 consists of 13 residues. The V segment lost 3 bases and the J segment 8 bases; nucleotides outside the gene matches: 6. Written as DNA, the CDR3 is TGTGCCAGCAGCGCCGGACAGGGAACCGAAGCTTTCTTT. This translates into CASSAGQGTEAFF.

The chain carries TRBV9 and TRBJ2-2; a possible D gene is TRBD1 (5 bases). With 4 bases removed from V and 0 bases from J, the gap between germline ends came to 13 bases. This CDR3 has 16 residues. Germline CDR1 SGDLS, CDR2 YYNGEE. CDR3: CASSKRGASNTGELFF. The CDR3 DNA sequence: TGTGCCAGCAGCAAAAGGGGCGCGTCGAACACCGGGGAGCTGTTTTTT.

The V call is TRBV19, the J call TRBJ1-5; D remains ambiguous. The germline V and J ends were trimmed by 8 bases and 3 bases, with 14 bases remaining between them. The CDR3 runs 14 residues. The germline gives CDR1 LNHDA, CDR2 SQIVND (reference sequence). CDR3 sequence: CASYGRGPNQPQHF. The CDR3 DNA is TGTGCCAGTTATGGCCGGGGTCCCAATCAGCCCCAGCATTTT.

V usage is TRBV28 and J usage is TRBJ2-7, with TRBD1 matching over 9 bases. The CDR3 totals 15 residues. The germline CDR1 and CDR2 sequences are MDHEN and SYDVKM. V shed 6 bases and J 1 base; nucleotides not matched to a gene: 7. This chain's CDR3 is CASSYGTGRSYEQYV. Written as DNA, the CDR3 is TGTGCCAGCAGCTACGGGACAGGGAGGTCCTACGAGCAGTACGTC.

The CDR3 nucleotides are TGCGCCAGCAGCTTGGCCCGGACTAGCGGGGGGCCGGGGTCCTACAATGAGCAGTTCTTC. Translated: CASSLARTSGGPGSYNEQFF. The gene calls are TRBV5-1 and TRBJ2-1; 14 bases agree with TRBD2. CDR3 size: 20 residues. Germline CDR1 SGHRS, CDR2 YFSETQ. V shed 0 bases, J shed 1 base, and the junction held 9 bases outside the gene matches.

The V gene is TRBV4-3, the J gene TRBJ1-4; 8 nucleotides match TRBD1. With V trimmed by 5 bases and J by 6 bases, 14 bases remained unmatched. This CDR3 has 17 amino acids. From germline, CDR1 is LGHNA and CDR2 YSLEER. The CDR3 is CASSFTRGGTGYEKLFF. The CDR3 coding sequence is TGCGCCAGCAGCTTCACCAGAGGCGGGACAGGTTATGAAAAACTGTTTTTT.

The J gene is TRBJ1-1, the V gene TRBV27; perhaps TRBD1 as D (5 bases). Germline CDR1 is MNHEY and CDR2 is SMNVEV (reference sequence). V dropped 4 bases and J dropped 10 bases, with 10 bases sitting between them. This CDR3 is 11 amino acids long. This CDR3 is CASSYGGRAFF. In nucleotides, the CDR3 is TGTGCCAGCAGTTATGGGGGGAGAGCTTTCTTT.

The genes are TRBV5-6 and TRBJ2-3, with 7 nucleotides matching TRBD2. The V gene's germline CDR1 is SGHDT and CDR2 YYEEEE. The CDR3 covers 14 residues. V was clipped by 2 bases and J by 4 bases; unmatched bases: 4. The CDR3 DNA reads TGTGCCAGCAGCTTAACTAGCGCAGCAGATACGCAGTATTTT. It encodes CASSLTSAADTQYF. Full variable domain (remainder filled in from reference TRBV5-6 and TRBJ2-3): DAGVTQSPTHLIKTRGQQVTLRCSPKSGHDTVSWYQQALGQGPQFIFQYYEEEERQRGNFPDRFSGHQFPNYSSELNVNALLLGDSALYLCASSLTSAADTQYFGPGTRLTVL.

The chain recombines TRBV6-2 or TRBV6-3 with TRBJ2-7; possible D gene TRBD1, 6 bases. The CDR3 is 12 residues long. V lost 4 bases and J lost 6, with 10 bases in between. From germline, CDR1 is MNHEY and CDR2 SVGEGT. The CDR3 nucleotides are TGTGCCAGCAGTTCACAGGGTTCCGAGCAGTACTTC. Its protein is CASSSQGSEQYF.

The chain combines TRBV9 with TRBJ1-6; tentative D call: TRBD1 (5 bases). Germline-derived CDR1 and CDR2 are SGDLS and YYNGEE. This CDR3 has 14 residues. The V gene lost 4 bases and the J gene lost 5 bases, with 10 bases spanning the gap. CDR3 DNA: TGTGCCAGCAGCTCGTACAGGAATAATTCACCCCTCCACTTT. Translated, it gives CASSSYRNNSPLHF.

V and J are TRBV5-6 and TRBJ2-1, with a weak D call TRBD1 (6 bases). CDR1 SGHDT and CDR2 YYEEEE come from the germline V gene. Trimming took off 4 bases at V and 8 bases at J, with 19 bases between the two ends. The CDR3 extends over 15 amino acids. CDR3 region: CASSPWAGVADEQFF. The CDR3 coding sequence is TGTGCCAGCAGCCCATGGGCAGGGGTAGCCGATGAGCAGTTCTTC.

This chain uses TRBV6-5 with TRBJ1-5; 8 nucleotides line up with TRBD1. In germline, CDR1 is MNHEY, CDR2 SVGAGI. V trimming: 0 bases; J trimming: 6 bases; junction bases outside the gene matches: 7. The CDR3 is made up of 16 amino acids. The CDR3 loop is CASSYSRTGTGQPQHF. The CDR3 DNA reads TGTGCCAGCAGTTACTCCCGGACAGGGACGGGTCAGCCCCAGCATTTT.

V and J are TRBV6-5 and TRBJ1-5; D might be TRBD1 (5 bases). CDR3 length equals 15 residues. CDR1 MNHEY and CDR2 SVGAGI come from the germline V gene. Trimming removed 6 bases from V and 2 bases from J, with 14 bases in between. This CDR3 is CASRLAWGGNQPQHF. The CDR3 region has the DNA TGTGCCAGCAGATTAGCTTGGGGGGGCAATCAGCCCCAGCATTTT.

The V and J genes are TRBV19 and TRBJ1-4; D is possibly TRBD1 (6 bases). Germline CDR1 LNHDA, CDR2 SQIVND (reference sequence). CDR3 length: 18 residues. V was pared by 5 bases and J by 0 bases, with 19 bases between. The CDR3 DNA reads as TGTGCCAGTAGTTTGTCGGGACAAACATTTGCAACTAATGAAAAACTGTTTTTT. It encodes CASSLSGQTFATNEKLFF.

The CDR3 loop reads CASSSPLGTDNYGYTF. DNA of the CDR3: TGTGCCAGCAGCTCTCCCCTCGGGACTGATAACTATGGCTACACCTTC. This chain links TRBV7-2 with TRBJ1-2; TRBD1 might be the D (5 bases). Trimming took 4 bases from V and 1 from J, leaving 16 bases between them. Germline lookup yields CDR1 SGHTA and CDR2 FQGNSA. This CDR3 is 16 amino acids long. The full variable domain, in which reference TRBV7-2 and TRBJ1-2 provide the parts outside the CDR3, is GAGVSQSPSNKVTEKGKDVELRCDPISGHTALYWYRQSLGQGLEFLIYFQGNSAPDKSGLPSDRFSAERTGGSVSTLTIQRTQQEDSAVYLCASSSPLGTDNYGYTFGSGTRLTVV.

V gene TRBV5-1 combines with J gene TRBJ2-3; 11 bases agree with TRBD1. This CDR3 has 17 amino acids. CDR1 and CDR2 from the germline V gene are SGHRS and YFSETQ. V lost 4 bases, J lost 2 bases, and 9 bases stayed unmatched. CDR3 nucleotide sequence: TGCGCCAGCAGCGAAGGACAGGGGGCGGGTATCACAGATACGCAGTATTTT. It yields the protein CASSEGQGAGITDTQYF.

This rearrangement joins TRBV28 to TRBJ1-5, with D unresolved. The CDR3 totals 16 residues. CDR1 is MDHEN and CDR2 is SYDVKM in the germline V gene. Trimming shortened V by 4 bases and J by 1 base, and 14 bases separated the two germline ends. The CDR3 DNA reads TGTGCCAGCAGTTCAGGACGGAGAGGGAGCAATCAGCCCCAGCATTTT. Its translation is CASSSGRRGSNQPQHF.

This chain links TRBV20-1 with TRBJ1-5, with 7 bases that match TRBD1. The J segment lost 2 bases and the V segment lost 3 bases, leaving 10 bases of the junction unmatched. There are 16 residues in the CDR3. The V gene's germline CDR1 is DFQATT and CDR2 SNEGSKA (reference sequence). The DNA for the CDR3 is TGCAGTGCTAGTCCCGAGGGCCAGGGGGGCAATCAGCCCCAGCATTTT. It specifies CSASPEGQGGNQPQHF.

V and J are TRBV5-5 and TRBJ1-1; TRBD1 might be the D (6 bases). V lost 1 base, J lost 5 bases, and 12 bases lay in between. The CDR3 spans 14 residues. Germline lookup yields CDR1 SGHKS and CDR2 YYEKEE (reference sequence). The CDR3 region is CASSLLQGETEAFF. The CDR3 DNA reads TGTGCCAGCAGCTTGTTACAGGGTGAGACTGAAGCTTTCTTT.

The rearrangement uses TRBV11-2 and TRBJ1-3; maybe TRBD1 (5 bases). The V gene's germline CDR1 is SGHAT and CDR2 FQNNGV. This CDR3 is built from 16 residues. The ends were cut back, 5 bases at V and 0 bases at J, with 14 bases in the middle. The CDR3 is CASSRRVGDSGNTIYF. DNA of the CDR3: TGTGCCAGCAGCCGCAGGGTTGGAGACTCTGGAAACACCATATATTTT. Supplemented by reference TRBV11-2 and TRBJ1-3, the full variable domain reads EAGVAQSPRYKIIEKRQSVAFWCNPISGHATLYWYQQILGQGPKLLIQFQNNGVVDDSQLPKDRFSAERLKGVDSTLKIQPAKLEDSAVYLCASSRRVGDSGNTIYFGEGSWLTVV.

The CDR3 region has the DNA TGTGCCAGCAGCCAAGGGAGCTCTGGAAACACCATATATTTT. Its translation is CASSQGSSGNTIYF. This chain connects TRBV14 to TRBJ1-3; D unclear. V was clipped by 1 base and J by 0 bases, with 4 bases between them. Germline CDR1 is SGHDN and CDR2 is FVKESK. The CDR3 runs to 14 residues.

This chain uses TRBV28 with TRBJ1-2; 9 bases are shared with TRBD1. The CDR3 sequence is 15 residues long. The trim removed 6 bases at V and 4 bases at J, leaving 9 bases unmatched. From germline, CDR1 is MDHEN and CDR2 SYDVKM. The CDR3: CASRQLRDRAYGYTF. In nucleotides, the CDR3 is TGTGCCAGCAGACAACTCCGGGACAGGGCCTATGGCTACACCTTC.

This clone has just a few counts. This rearrangement joins TRBV27 to TRBJ2-1, with D possibly being TRBD2 (6 bases). Trimming left V 5 bases short and J 7 bases short, with 18 bases between. Germline lookup yields CDR1 MNHEY and CDR2 SMNVEV (reference sequence). The CDR3 has 15 amino acids. The CDR3 DNA reads TGTGCCAGCAGTCCCCGGGACTTCATCGGGAATGAGCAGTTCTTC. This sequence encodes CASSPRDFIGNEQFF.

The V call is TRBV2, the J call TRBJ1-5; 7 nucleotides align to TRBD1. The CDR3 consists of 14 residues. V was pared by 6 bases and J by 2 bases, with 4 bases of the junction left unmatched. Per germline, CDR1 SNHLY and CDR2 FYNNEI. DNA of the CDR3: TGTGCCAGCAGACAGGGGCTCGGCAATCAGCCCCAGCATTTT. It codes for CASRQGLGNQPQHF. Complete variable domain (other parts from reference TRBV2 and TRBJ1-5): EPEVTQTPSHQVTQMGQEVILRCVPISNHLYFYWYRQILGQKVEFLVSFYNNEISEKSEIFDDQFSVERPDGSNFTLKIRSTKLEDSAMYFCASRQGLGNQPQHFGDGTRLSIL.

This chain uses TRBV4-3 with TRBJ2-1, with TRBD2 matching over 13 bases. Germline trimming cut 1 base from V and 8 bases from J; bases unmatched to any gene: 8. The CDR3 is 17 amino acids. Germline-derived CDR1 and CDR2 are LGHNA and YSLEER. CDR3 sequence: CASSQGTSGRARDEQFF. In DNA form, the CDR3 reads TGCGCCAGCAGCCAAGGCACTAGCGGGAGGGCCCGGGATGAGCAGTTCTTC.

The J gene is TRBJ2-7, the V gene TRBV28; TRBD1 might be the D (5 bases). V lost 5 bases, J lost 0 bases, and 8 bases lay in between. CDR3 length equals 13 residues. Germline CDR1 reads MDHEN; CDR2 reads SYDVKM. The CDR3 here is CASSDRFSYEQYF. The CDR3 DNA reads as TGTGCCAGCAGTGACAGATTCTCCTACGAGCAGTACTTC.